The 26 T cell receptor beta chains listed next were all sequenced from one sample in a study of T cells after yellow fever vaccination. MiXCR, run by TCRdb on the 5' RACE reads, gives a single entry per CDR3 protein. Of 250,000 to 300,000 distinct CDR3 sequences listed, around 5.2% are singletons. The sequencing here drew on CD4+ T cells sorted from PBMCs, taken on the day of the yellow fever booster vaccination. The source is a man younger than 30 who received the YFV17D yellow fever vaccine.

This clonotype showed up just a few times. The J gene is TRBJ1-2, the V gene TRBV3-1; 7 bases align to TRBD1. Germline V gene lookup returns CDR1 LGHDT and CDR2 YNNKEL (reference sequence). The CDR3 is made up of 15 amino acids. The V and J ends lost 2 bases and 3 bases, in that order; junction bases with no gene match: 6. CDR3 bases: TGTGCCAGCAGCCAAACAGGGGCGAGGGACTATGGCTACACCTTC. It yields the protein CASSQTGARDYGYTF.

The rearrangement joins TRBV12-3 or TRBV12-4 to TRBJ1-5; 7 nucleotides match TRBD1. The CDR3 covers 15 residues. Trimming at V came to 6 bases and at J to 9 bases, leaving 14 bases not matched to a gene. The CDR3 nucleotides are TGTGCCAGCAGCTCCCTGCTACAGGGGCAAGGGCCCCAGCATTTT. Protein sequence: CASSSLLQGQGPQHF.

This clonotype came up many times. The chain is built from TRBV27 and TRBJ2-3, with 7 bases fitting TRBD1. Germline V gene sequence: CDR1 MNHEY, CDR2 SMNVEV (reference sequence). With 4 bases clipped from V and 4 bases from J, the junction kept 5 bases outside the gene matches. The CDR3 contains 14 residues. The DNA of the CDR3 is TGTGCCAGCAGTTCTCGACAGGGTCCAGATACGCAGTATTTT. Its protein product is CASSSRQGPDTQYF.

At least ten counts were recorded for this clonotype. The V and J genes are TRBV28 and TRBJ2-3; TRBD1 aligns across 10 bases. J gave up 5 bases and V 5 bases, and 13 bases lay outside the gene matches. CDR1 and CDR2 from the germline V gene are MDHEN and SYDVKM. CDR3 length: 17 amino acids. The CDR3 DNA reads as TGTGCCAGCAGTCCGACACCGGGACAGGGGTTTAAAGATACGCAGTATTTT. Translation: CASSPTPGQGFKDTQYF.

The chain carries TRBV5-1 and TRBJ2-2; 8 nucleotides match TRBD1. The germline CDR1 and CDR2 sequences are SGHRS and YFSETQ. Germline trimming cut 4 bases from V and 3 bases from J; bases unmatched to any gene: 5. The CDR3 runs to 15 residues. Here the CDR3 reads CASSEDRVDTGELFF. The DNA for the CDR3 is TGCGCCAGCAGCGAGGACAGGGTGGACACCGGGGAGCTGTTTTTT. The variable domain in full, with the rest retrieved from reference TRBV5-1 and TRBJ2-2, is KAGVTQTPRYLIKTRGQQVTLSCSPISGHRSVSWYQQTPGQGLQFLFEYFSETQRNKGNFPGRFSGRQFSNSRSEMNVSTLELGDSALYLCASSEDRVDTGELFFGEGSRLTVL.

This clonotype turned up a few times. The rearrangement uses TRBV5-1 and TRBJ1-1; weak D call: TRBD1 (6 bases). There are 15 residues in the CDR3. Germline V gene lookup returns CDR1 SGHRS and CDR2 YFSETQ. Trimming took 3 bases from V and 5 from J, leaving 17 bases between them. CDR3 DNA sequence: TGCGCCAGCAGCTCCGAACAGGGAGAGAGAACTGAAGCTTTCTTT. Its protein is CASSSEQGERTEAFF. The full variable domain, completed using reference TRBV5-1 and TRBJ1-1, is KAGVTQTPRYLIKTRGQQVTLSCSPISGHRSVSWYQQTPGQGLQFLFEYFSETQRNKGNFPGRFSGRQFSNSRSEMNVSTLELGDSALYLCASSSEQGERTEAFFGQGTRLTVV.

This clonotype was seen a few times. The CDR3 region is CASSPSARSANVLTF. The CDR3 DNA reads as TGTGCCAGCAGTCCCTCGGCCAGGTCTGCCAACGTCCTGACTTTC. The rearrangement links TRBV7-2 to TRBJ2-6; D is unclear. Trimming took 6 bases from V and 7 from J, leaving 16 bases between them. CDR1 and CDR2 (germline): SGHTA, FQGNSA. The CDR3 is made up of 15 amino acids.

This clonotype was seen a handful of times. This chain joins TRBV4-2 and TRBJ2-2; 9 bases line up with TRBD1. Germline-derived CDR1 and CDR2 are LGHNA and YNFKEQ. V was clipped by 0 bases and J by 4 bases; unmatched bases: 6. CDR3 length: 17 residues. This CDR3 reads CASSQDKRDRATGELFF. In DNA, the CDR3 is TGTGCCAGCAGCCAAGATAAGAGGGACAGGGCCACCGGGGAGCTGTTTTTT.

This sequence joins TRBV7-2 and TRBJ2-1; D not resolved. Trimming took 2 bases from V and 6 from J, leaving 8 bases between them. The germline V gene encodes CDR1 SGHTA and CDR2 FQGNSA. The CDR3 extends over 13 amino acids. Here the CDR3 DNA reads TGTGCCAGCAGCTTAATAAGGTCCAATGAGCAGTTCTTC. It translates to CASSLIRSNEQFF.

The V call is TRBV28, the J call TRBJ2-1; 7 bases are a match to TRBD2. The trim removed 5 bases at V and 2 bases at J, leaving 6 bases unmatched. This CDR3 is 15 amino acids long. Germline loops: CDR1 MDHEN, CDR2 SYDVKM. CDR3 region: CASSPMRGTYNEQFF. The DNA of the CDR3 is TGTGCCAGCAGTCCCATGCGGGGGACCTACAATGAGCAGTTCTTC.

This clonotype has a handful of counts. V gene TRBV6-2 or TRBV6-3 combines with J gene TRBJ2-2, with TRBD1 matching over 7 bases. Per germline, CDR1 MNHEY and CDR2 SVGEGT. This CDR3 region has 13 residues. J lost 3 bases, V lost 11 bases, and 6 bases had no gene match. CDR3 coding DNA: TGTGCCGCGAGGGGGCAGGACACCGGGGAGCTGTTTTTT. Translated: CAARGQDTGELFF.

The CDR3 coding sequence is TGTGCCAGCACCCACAGGACGGATGAAGCTTTCTTT. It specifies CASTHRTDEAFF. The rearrangement links TRBV11-2 to TRBJ1-1; possible D gene TRBD1, 5 bases. The germline V gene encodes CDR1 SGHAT and CDR2 FQNNGV. The ends were cut back, 7 bases at V and 7 bases at J, with 13 bases in the middle. The CDR3 runs 12 residues.

This clonotype came up many times. The DNA for the CDR3 is TGCAGCGCCTCTACAGGGGTACGGACTGAAGCTTTCTTT. Its protein product is CSASTGVRTEAFF. This chain connects TRBV29-1 to TRBJ1-1, with 7 bases aligning to TRBD1. With 7 bases clipped from V and 5 bases from J, the junction kept 10 bases outside the gene matches. Germline CDR1 and CDR2: SQVTM and ANQGSEA. This CDR3 spans 13 amino acids. Full variable domain (missing parts from reference TRBV29-1 and TRBJ1-1): SAVISQKPSRDICQRGTSLTIQCQVDSQVTMMFWYRQQPGQSLTLIATANQGSEATYESGFVIDKFPISRPNLTFSTLTVSNMSPEDSSIYLCSASTGVRTEAFFGQGTRLTVV.

This clonotype was found many times. The chain joins TRBV3-1 to TRBJ1-3; D perhaps matches TRBD1 (5 bases). The CDR3 runs to 12 residues. V was cut by 4 bases and J by 11 bases, with 12 bases left in between. Looked up from germline, CDR1 is LGHDT and CDR2 is YNNKEL (reference sequence). CDR3 residues: CASSPQDGAIYF. CDR3 nucleotides: TGTGCCAGCAGCCCACAGGACGGTGCCATATATTTT.

In this sample, this clonotype turned up a few times. J is TRBJ2-3 and V is TRBV28, with 10 bases aligning to TRBD1. This CDR3 region has 16 residues. Germline CDR1 reads MDHEN; CDR2 reads SYDVKM. J was trimmed by 1 base and V by 4 bases; bases with no gene match: 5. CDR3 in DNA: TGTGCCAGCAGTTACGTTGGGACAGGGGGCACAGATACGCAGTATTTT. Translating gives CASSYVGTGGTDTQYF.

V is TRBV5-5 and J is TRBJ1-2; no reliable D call. The germline V and J ends were trimmed by 4 bases and 8 bases, with 12 bases remaining between them. Germline V CDR1 and CDR2: SGHKS, YYEKEE (reference sequence). The CDR3 has 12 amino acids. The CDR3 is CASSPVGPGYTF. CDR3 DNA sequence: TGTGCCAGCAGCCCCGTTGGGCCCGGCTACACCTTC.

J is TRBJ2-2 and V is TRBV7-6; D unresolved. Germline CDR1 reads SGHVS; CDR2 reads FNYEAQ. Deletions cut 5 bases from V and 7 bases from J, with 11 bases between. The CDR3 spans 13 residues. CDR3 sequence reads: CASSRRVGGELFF. The CDR3 DNA reads TGTGCCAGCAGCCGCCGGGTCGGCGGGGAGCTGTTTTTT. Complete variable domain (other parts from reference TRBV7-6 and TRBJ2-2): GAGVSQSPRYKVTKRGQDVALRCDPISGHVSLYWYRQALGQGPEFLTYFNYEAQQDKSGLPNDRFSAERPEGSISTLTIQRTEQRDSAMYRCASSRRVGGELFFGEGSRLTVL.

There are a few counts of this clonotype. The V gene is TRBV6-1, the J gene TRBJ2-4; TRBD1 might be the D (8 bases). The CDR3 extends over 17 amino acids. Trimming stripped 0 bases from V and 3 bases from J, with 15 bases between. CDR1 and CDR2 from the germline V gene are MNHNS and SASEGT. The CDR3 reads CASSEAPGGGGKNIQYF. The CDR3, as DNA: TGTGCCAGCAGTGAAGCGCCAGGGGGCGGGGGCAAAAACATTCAGTACTTC.

A few counts support this clonotype. This chain uses TRBV12-3 or TRBV12-4 with TRBJ2-3; a possible D gene is TRBD2 (6 bases). Trimming pared 8 bases from V and 3 bases from J, leaving 21 bases between. This CDR3 is 16 amino acids long. This CDR3 is CASRGIREGRTDTQYF. The DNA of the CDR3 is TGTGCCAGCCGAGGTATCAGGGAAGGGAGGACAGATACGCAGTATTTT.

The chain employs TRBV4-2 and TRBJ1-5; perhaps TRBD1 as D (6 bases). Germline CDR1 reads LGHNA; CDR2 reads YNFKEQ. Trimming took off 8 bases at V and 5 bases at J, with 19 bases between the two ends. The CDR3 loop spans 15 amino acids. The DNA for the CDR3 is TGTGCCAGCGGCGAGGCAGGGGTAATGGATCAGCCCCAGCATTTT. It yields the protein CASGEAGVMDQPQHF.

This clonotype has a handful of counts. The CDR3 carries no conserved terminal phenylalanine or tryptophan, so it likely arises from a read error. This rearrangement joins TRBV20-1 to TRBJ1-5, with D perhaps TRBD1 (5 bases). CDR3 length equals 13 residues. Trimming shortened V by 5 bases and J by 6 bases, and 14 bases separated the two germline ends. Germline CDR1 and CDR2: DFQATT and SNEGSKA (reference sequence). The CDR3 loop reads CSAPRGWGQPQHI. DNA of the CDR3: TGCAGTGCTCCTCGGGGGTGGGGTCAGCCCCAGCATATT.

In this sample, this clonotype turned up a few times. The chain carries TRBV2 and TRBJ2-1; D is ambiguous. Germline loops: CDR1 SNHLY, CDR2 FYNNEI. The CDR3 is 12 residues long. Trimming pared 3 bases from V and 11 bases from J, leaving 11 bases between. The CDR3: CASSESGQKQFF. DNA of the CDR3: TGTGCCAGCAGTGAGAGTGGTCAGAAGCAGTTCTTC.

The table lists this clonotype with a few counts. Here the CDR3 DNA reads TGTGCCGTTCGTGACGGCAGCCAGTCCTATGGCTACACCTTC. This sequence encodes CAVRDGSQSYGYTF. V usage is TRBV7-9 and J usage is TRBJ1-2; D is unclear. The CDR3 covers 14 residues. Trimming took 11 bases from V and 4 from J, leaving 20 bases between them. Germline assignment: CDR1 SEHNR and CDR2 FQNEAQ (reference sequence).

This sequence joins TRBV24-1 and TRBJ1-3; D unresolved. The germline V and J ends were trimmed by 6 bases and 3 bases, with 8 bases remaining between them. CDR1 and CDR2 (germline): KGHDR, SFDVKD. The CDR3 has 13 amino acids. CDR3 loop: CATSQHDGNTIYF. In nucleotides, the CDR3 is TGTGCCACCAGTCAACATGATGGAAACACCATATATTTT.

The chain has TRBV20-1 and TRBJ1-6, with D tentatively TRBD1 (5 bases). Trimming removed 2 bases at V and 8 bases at J, with 13 bases between. The CDR3 totals 14 residues. Germline V gene data show CDR1 as DFQATT and CDR2 as SNEGSKA (reference sequence). The CDR3 nucleotides are TGCAGTGCTAGAATCGGGGGGTTCGATTCACCCCTCCACTTT. This encodes CSARIGGFDSPLHF.

Ten or more counts support this clonotype. DNA of the CDR3: TGTGCCAGCTCGCTGAGCGGAGACCCCGGGGGTACGCAGTATTTT. Protein sequence: CASSLSGDPGGTQYF. The chain employs TRBV7-3 and TRBJ2-3, with a tentative D call TRBD2 (6 bases). V was shortened by 8 bases and J by 8 bases, with 23 bases between the two germline ends. CDR3 length: 15 amino acids. The germline V gene encodes CDR1 SGHTA and CDR2 FQGTGA.